This is a list of T cell receptor beta chains from one sample in a study of blood T cell repertoires in COVID-19. Some clones are missing from TCRdb's copy, which holds only in-frame ones; the method was immunoSEQ multiplex PCR. This sample has roughly 24,000 clones, with 85% to 90% found just once. Sequenced sample: peripheral blood. These receptors originate from a man aged 70 or older with COVID-19, enrolled during active disease. The CDR3 runs from the conserved cysteine through the conserved F or W.

TRBV6-5	TRBJ1-5	CASSRGYSNQPQHF
TRBV12-3/TRBV12-4	TRBJ1-1	CASSLGRTEAFF
TRBV7-2	TRBJ1-2	CASRRGDGYTF
TRBV7-6	TRBJ1-1	CASSLGVGGATEAFF
TRBV5-5	TRBJ2-5	CASSLYRDQETQYF
TRBV18	TRBJ1-1	CASSPRRGDLNTEAFF
TRBV18	TRBJ1-2	CASSPDRDYGYTF
TRBV2	TRBJ2-5	CASRRQGIETQYF
TRBV3-1/TRBV3-2	TRBJ2-7	CASSFDSSRNEQYF
TRBV11-2	TRBJ1-4	CASSLVGTASTEKLFF
TRBV6-2/TRBV6-3	TRBJ1-6	CASSSGSAGLYNSPLHF
TRBV6-5	TRBJ1-1	CASKFKQGVTEAFF
TRBV27	TRBJ2-3	CASSSQTSARADTQYF
TRBV5-4	TRBJ2-7	CASGNRDLYEQYF
TRBV7-9	TRBJ1-3	CASSRDRISGNTIYF
TRBV18	TRBJ1-2	CASSPRTGEAAYGYTF
TRBV10-3	TRBJ2-3	CAISERKGEGPKGGFSTDTQYF
TRBV5-8	TRBJ2-7	CASSHSRGGYNEQYF
TRBV18	TRBJ1-2	CASSADHQRIANYGYTF
TRBV11-2	TRBJ2-2	CASSTRPGELFF
TRBV6-2/TRBV6-3	TRBJ2-3	CASSYGGARDTQYF
TRBV18	TRBJ2-1	CASSPPLGQLYNEQFF
TRBV27	TRBJ1-6	CASSMTGVSYNSPLHF
TRBV2	TRBJ2-7	CASSEGLAGGGYEQYF
TRBV19	TRBJ1-1	CASSVRQGITEAFF
TRBV18	TRBJ1-2	CASSPDRGHGYTF
TRBV27	TRBJ2-1	CASSFSLIVTSSYNEQFF
TRBV7-2	TRBJ2-3	CASSLAGRGRRDTQYF
TRBV3-1/TRBV3-2	TRBJ2-7	CASSQAMFSRVRRYEQYF
TRBV7-6	TRBJ2-3	CASSLDLAGGPDTQYF
TRBV7-9	TRBJ1-2	CASSDPRRSYGYTF
TRBV18	TRBJ2-5	CASSSRQGVETQYF
TRBV9	TRBJ1-6	CASSVTGGRPLHF
TRBV15	TRBJ2-5	CATSRDQGEVETQYF
TRBV7-2	TRBJ1-1	CASSLQGSTEAFF
TRBV6-5	TRBJ2-7	CASSYSAGYEQYF
TRBV7-9	TRBJ2-2	CASSFPGLTGYATGELFF
TRBV3-1/TRBV3-2	TRBJ2-6	CASSQDGRQGTGANVLTF
TRBV11-2	TRBJ2-1	CASSPGEAGGPPEQFF
TRBV7-2	TRBJ1-1	CASSLTANTEAFF
TRBV7-9	TRBJ2-3	CASSLRSGFGTDTQYF
TRBV10-1	TRBJ1-2	CASSDATGVGYTF
TRBV27	TRBJ1-2	CASSFRTSGGYGYTF
TRBV5-5	TRBJ1-2	CASSLGTGSDWSYTF
TRBV5-1	TRBJ2-2	CASSFRTDTGELFF
TRBV4-2	TRBJ2-7	CASSPTGYEQYF
TRBV30	TRBJ2-3	CAWTTSGGSGTQYF
TRBV2	TRBJ2-3	CASGPSTDTQYF
TRBV6-5	TRBJ1-2	CASSYRTGRGYTF
TRBV7-9	TRBJ2-5	CASRKEETQYF
TRBV5-1	TRBJ2-2	CASSGQGKLFF
TRBV5-6	TRBJ1-2	CASSLMAGGLNYGYTF
TRBV6-5	TRBJ2-7	CASSYSPSGSYEQYF
TRBV5-4	TRBJ2-1	CASSFPGTSGRKNEQFF